A selection of T cell receptor beta chains follows, all from one sample in a study of shared clonotypes between healthy human individuals. Sequencing used immunoSEQ multiplex PCR; TCRdb keeps in-frame clones, though not all of them. The sample carries about 2.4 million clones, approximately 93% recorded once. Material: naive CD4+ T cells from PBMCs. Receptors were obtained from a man aged 18-30 years in good health. Some clones in this sample may be carry-over from other donors' samples. CDR3s include the opening cysteine and the closing phenylalanine or tryptophan. Size tells how often a clone was seen (once, few, many) or the class of an expanded clone, and some rows leave it out.

J	size	V	CDR3
TRBJ1-5	-	TRBV28	CASSFRRRANSNQPQHF
TRBJ1-1	once	TRBV5-1	CASSPGGGPEAFF
TRBJ2-7	-	TRBV5-4	CASSPDRTSYEQYF
TRBJ2-1	once	TRBV5-1	CASSRGLAGGAGSYNEQFF
TRBJ1-5	-	TRBV5-5	CASSRDSFSLGQHF
TRBJ2-2	-	TRBV19	CASISPGRGTGELFF
TRBJ2-4	-	TRBV7-2	CASSPRRVAKNIQYF
TRBJ2-5	-	TRBV5-1	CASSLTGGETQYF
TRBJ2-3	-	TRBV4-2	CASSQDPVASSADTQYF
TRBJ2-5	-	TRBV27	CASSFLRGETQYF
TRBJ2-1	-	TRBV7-9	CASSPGAGGGGYNEQFF
TRBJ1-3	-	TRBV28	CASSLPGPGNTIYF
TRBJ2-1	-	TRBV15	CATSRGKRSTYNEQFF
TRBJ2-7	-	TRBV30	CASPDYEQYF
TRBJ1-5	-	TRBV5-8	CASSLAMMADSNQPQHF
TRBJ2-1	-	TRBV2	CASRLDGHNEQFF
TRBJ1-5	-	TRBV27	CASSLRAGAGSQPQHF
TRBJ2-1	-	TRBV2	CASSSAQGYNEQFF
TRBJ2-3	-	TRBV7-2	CASSLTGQSTDTQYF
TRBJ1-5	-	TRBV28	CATSTGGQPQHF
TRBJ2-5	-	TRBV7-6	CASVPPGGKGWETQYF
TRBJ2-2	-	TRBV7-2	CASSLMLAATGELFF
TRBJ2-1	-	TRBV7-3	CASSGLAGVNSLAPGYGEQFF
TRBJ1-1	-	TRBV15	CATSFPGEAFF
TRBJ2-7	-	TRBV14	CASSISGSASYEQYF
TRBJ1-1	-	TRBV28	CASSAGTGLLFGAFF
TRBJ1-2	-	TRBV9	CASSVVGGDGYTF
TRBJ2-5	-	TRBV5-1	CASSPRLDRETQYF
TRBJ2-7	-	TRBV7-8	CASSRLVAYEQYF